This TCR beta chain was recovered during a study of blood T cells in healthy people across ages. Notes on the study in general: Not knowing donor CMV status may have confounded expanded clonotype changes. There were more naive CD4+ cells and higher diversity in long-lived donors than in aged donors.

For the second PCR, which ran for about 7 to 11 cycles, a sample-barcoded 5' primer and a J-beta primer mix were used. Each CDR3 protein gets one entry after TCRdb re-called the 5' RACE reads with MiXCR. The sample yields 540,000 or so distinct CDR3 sequences, about 25% seen once. This clonotype has a handful of counts. The antigen is undetermined. The CDR3 runs to 17 residues. Trimming took 7 bases from V and 1 from J, leaving 22 bases between them. Material for sequencing was blood. The source is a woman in her 70s in good health. J is TRBJ1-1 and V is TRBV12-3 or TRBV12-4, with D tentatively TRBD1 (5 bases). CDR3 nucleotides: TGTGCCAGCATCCCCTGGGGCCCCCAGAGCGGGAACACTGAAGCTTTCTTT. Encoded protein: CASIPWGPQSGNTEAFF.